These 8 T cell receptor beta chains originate from one sample sequenced in a study of T-cell reconstitution after alpha-beta-depleted transplantation in children. Unique molecular identifiers were incorporated when the TCRbeta library was constructed. TCRdb independently ran MiXCR on the PCR reads; one entry per CDR3 protein. The sample has hundreds of thousands of distinct CDR3 sequences, roughly 8% seen once. The sample was PBMCs, mostly from graft donor cells, taken 180 days after TCRalphabeta/CD19-depleted stem cell transplant. These receptors all come from a male patient aged 10 to 17 who had a stem cell transplant for acute lymphoblastic leukemia, so the T cells may come from the graft donor.

This chain connects TRBV7-6 to TRBJ2-7; D may be TRBD2 (5 bases). There are 15 residues in the CDR3. V shed 1 base and J shed 0 bases, with 10 bases lying between them. Germline V CDR1 and CDR2: SGHVS, FNYEAQ. CDR3 amino acids: CASSLGASPSYEQYF. The CDR3 DNA sequence: TGTGCCAGCAGCTTAGGGGCTAGCCCCTCCTACGAGCAGTACTTC.

The sample holds many counts of this clonotype. This chain uses TRBV18 with TRBJ2-3; D tentatively fits TRBD1 or TRBD2 (5 bases each). The V end lost 1 base, the J end lost 1 base, and 12 bases lay between the germline ends. This CDR3 has 16 residues. Germline CDR1 KGHSH, CDR2 LQKENI. As DNA, the CDR3 is TGTGCCAGCTCACCACGGGGGAGTGAGGGCACAGATACGCAGTATTTT. Translated, it gives CASSPRGSEGTDTQYF. Drawing the rest from reference TRBV18 and TRBJ2-3, the complete variable domain is NAGVMQNPRHLVRRRGQEARLRCSPMKGHSHVYWYRQLPEEGLKFMVYLQKENIIDESGMPKERFSAEFPKEGPSILRIQQVVRGDSAAYFCASSPRGSEGTDTQYFGPGTRLTVL.

This clonotype has a count of ten or more. The chain uses TRBV6-1 and TRBJ1-2, with D unclear. The CDR3 has 13 amino acids. Per the germline V gene, CDR1 is MNHNS and CDR2 is SASEGT. The V gene lost 2 bases and the J gene lost 5 bases, with 9 bases spanning the gap. The CDR3 region has the DNA TGTGCCAGCAGTGAAATGGCGGGTTATGGCTACACCTTC. As protein: CASSEMAGYGYTF.

This clonotype was counted at least ten times. The chain joins TRBV20-1 to TRBJ2-7, with 9 bases identical to TRBD1. The trim removed 5 bases at V and 5 bases at J, leaving 7 bases unmatched. CDR1 DFQATT and CDR2 SNEGSKA come from the germline V gene (reference sequence). This CDR3 region has 13 residues. CDR3 bases: TGCAGTGCTCTTCGGGACAGGGCCAACGAGCAGTACTTC. This gives the protein CSALRDRANEQYF.

The sample holds many counts of this clonotype. This rearrangement joins TRBV20-1 to TRBJ2-3; 9 bases agree with TRBD1. CDR1 is DFQATT, CDR2 SNEGSKA, per germline (reference sequence). The CDR3 has 11 amino acids. V gave up 5 bases and J gave up 9 bases; unmatched junction bases: 3. The CDR3 reads CSAGTGQTQYF. In DNA form, the CDR3 reads TGCAGTGCTGGGACAGGGCAAACGCAGTATTTT.

This clonotype has ten or more counts. The chain combines TRBV4-1 with TRBJ2-7; TRBD1 might be the D (5 bases). CDR1 is MGHRA and CDR2 is YSYEKL in the germline V gene. The germline V and J ends were trimmed by 0 bases and 5 bases, with 11 bases remaining between them. The CDR3 sequence is 14 residues long. The CDR3 nucleotides read TGCGCCAGCAGCCAAGATGTCAGGGATAACGAGCAGTACTTC. Translating it yields CASSQDVRDNEQYF.

This rearrangement joins TRBV5-6 to TRBJ2-5; 8 bases agree with TRBD1. CDR1 SGHDT and CDR2 YYEEEE come from the germline V gene. The CDR3 is 15 residues long. Trimming at V came to 4 bases and at J to 4 bases, leaving 9 bases not matched to a gene. Written as DNA, the CDR3 is TGTGCCAGCAGCCTCCGGACAGGGCGGAGAGAGACCCAGTACTTC. Amino acids: CASSLRTGRRETQYF.

This clonotype appeared many times. The gene calls are TRBV12-3 or TRBV12-4 and TRBJ2-7; TRBD1 is a possible D gene (6 bases). V was clipped by 4 bases and J by 0 bases, with 7 bases between them. The length of the CDR3 is 13 residues. CDR3 DNA: TGTGCCAGCAGTTGGGACAACTCCTACGAGCAGTACTTC. It yields the protein CASSWDNSYEQYF.